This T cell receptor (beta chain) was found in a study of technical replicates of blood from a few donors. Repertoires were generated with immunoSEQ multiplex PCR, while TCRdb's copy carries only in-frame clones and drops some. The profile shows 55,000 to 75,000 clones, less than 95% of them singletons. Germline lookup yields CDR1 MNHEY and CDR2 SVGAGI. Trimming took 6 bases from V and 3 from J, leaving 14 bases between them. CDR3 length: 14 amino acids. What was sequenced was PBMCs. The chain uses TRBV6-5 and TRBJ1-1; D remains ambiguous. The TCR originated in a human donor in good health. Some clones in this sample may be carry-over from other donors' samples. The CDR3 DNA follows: TGTGCCAGCAGGTCAATTCTCGGGTACACTGAAGCTTTCTTT. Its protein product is CASRSILGYTEAFF.